This T cell receptor beta chain was captured by sequencing in a study of blood T cell repertoires in COVID-19. Study-level background: Acute and convalescent COVID-19 specimens originated in the United States, Italy and Spain. T cells, B-cell-depleted T cells, or PBMCs supplied cDNA or gDNA.

Original analysis: By means of reference gene primer amplification, nucleated cell counts were estimated. Assay used: immunoSEQ multiplex PCR; TCRdb lists only in-frame clones, some missing. That table supplies the V and J calls and clone size; D and trimming were determined from the DNA. The table shows about 310,000 clones, with approximately 86% occurring only once. CDR1 and CDR2 (germline): MNHEY, SMNVEV (reference sequence). This CDR3 spans 13 amino acids. Trimming left V 11 bases short and J 6 bases short, with 20 bases between. Sequencing used peripheral blood. The chain combines TRBV27 with TRBJ2-7; perhaps TRBD1 as D (5 bases). This sequence originates from a man aged 18 to 29 with active or convalescent COVID-19. In DNA form, the CDR3 reads TGTGCCTCAAGGGGTATCAGTCTCGTCGAGCAGTACTTC. The encoded protein is CASRGISLVEQYF.